This is a list of T cell receptor beta chains from one sample in a study of tumor and adjacent non-tumor tissue in lung cancer. TCRdb recomputed calls from the multiplex PCR reads with MiXCR, one row per CDR3 protein. The top ten clones hold less than 40% of a sample with 60,000 or so distinct CDR3 sequences, about 61% of them seen once. Sequenced sample: distant non-tumor lung tissue. The receptors here all came from a man aged 70-80 years with non-small cell lung cancer. Each CDR3 is given with its conserved first and last residue. The order of the fields is CDR3 protein, D gene, J gene, CDR3 length, V gene. D genes are given only for firm matches.

CDR3aa: CASSSRLEATEAFF; d_gene: .; j_gene: TRBJ1-1; len: 14; v_gene: TRBV6-6
CDR3aa: CASGLLLSDQYF; d_gene: .; j_gene: TRBJ2-3; len: 12; v_gene: TRBV11-2
CDR3aa: CASSLQGNTGELFF; d_gene: .; j_gene: TRBJ2-2; len: 14; v_gene: TRBV5-4
CDR3aa: CASSMPTIFNYGYTF; d_gene: .; j_gene: TRBJ1-2; len: 15; v_gene: TRBV12-3/TRBV12-4
CDR3aa: CTSSQRDKYNEQFF; d_gene: .; j_gene: TRBJ2-1; len: 14; v_gene: TRBV4-2
CDR3aa: CSVDIGTEGSSNQPQYF; d_gene: TRBD1; j_gene: .; len: 17; v_gene: TRBV29-1
CDR3aa: CASSQRLTGNTEAFF; d_gene: .; j_gene: TRBJ1-1; len: 15; v_gene: TRBV4-1
CDR3aa: CASSLEGGGGDLEQYF; d_gene: TRBD2; j_gene: TRBJ2-7; len: 16; v_gene: TRBV5-1
CDR3aa: CASSSRRMAYEQYF; d_gene: .; j_gene: TRBJ2-7; len: 14; v_gene: TRBV5-5
CDR3aa: CASSPRTGVDEQFF; d_gene: TRBD1; j_gene: TRBJ2-1; len: 14; v_gene: TRBV11-1
CDR3aa: CASSDVLGGGDTDTQYF; d_gene: .; j_gene: TRBJ2-3; len: 17; v_gene: TRBV6-1
CDR3aa: CASSFQTSGRALSLYEQYF; d_gene: TRBD2; j_gene: TRBJ2-7; len: 19; v_gene: TRBV7-9
CDR3aa: CASSLGLAVVSVQETQYF; d_gene: TRBD2; j_gene: TRBJ2-5; len: 18; v_gene: TRBV7-9
CDR3aa: CASSHVNQRETQYF; d_gene: .; j_gene: TRBJ2-5; len: 14; v_gene: TRBV28
CDR3aa: CASSSRTSRSITGELFF; d_gene: TRBD2; j_gene: TRBJ2-2; len: 17; v_gene: TRBV5-1
CDR3aa: CASSSRVLLARGQETQYF; d_gene: .; j_gene: TRBJ2-5; len: 18; v_gene: TRBV12-3/TRBV12-4
CDR3aa: CASNNINSNQPQHF; d_gene: .; j_gene: TRBJ1-5; len: 14; v_gene: TRBV10-2
CDR3aa: CATEGGSGALSNTGELFF; d_gene: TRBD2; j_gene: TRBJ2-2; len: 18; v_gene: TRBV10-3
CDR3aa: CAWNNIGQGATEAFF; d_gene: TRBD1; j_gene: TRBJ1-1; len: 15; v_gene: TRBV30
CDR3aa: CSAVRQNYYEQYF; d_gene: .; j_gene: TRBJ2-7; len: 13; v_gene: TRBV20-1
CDR3aa: CASNFGQGANEQFF; d_gene: TRBD1; j_gene: TRBJ2-1; len: 14; v_gene: TRBV5-4
CDR3aa: CANSFRAPGDGSYNEQFF; d_gene: .; j_gene: TRBJ2-1; len: 18; v_gene: TRBV11-2
CDR3aa: CAINEPGWGISTDTQHF; d_gene: .; j_gene: .; len: 17; v_gene: TRBV10-3
CDR3aa: CASSYSGVSSNQPQHF; d_gene: .; j_gene: TRBJ1-5; len: 16; v_gene: TRBV6-5